This TCR beta chain was identified during a study of blood T cell repertoires in COVID-19. Generated by immunoSEQ multiplex PCR, the TCRdb table keeps only in-frame clones and is missing some. This sample has 150,000 to 200,000 clones, with approximately 90% found just once. The germline V and J ends were trimmed by 4 bases and 0 bases, with 11 bases remaining between them. This CDR3 is built from 15 residues. Germline CDR1 and CDR2: SGHNT and YYREEE (reference sequence). The rearrangement links TRBV5-4 to TRBJ2-1; D is unclear. This receptor was identified in a man aged 50 to 60 who had recovered from COVID-19. Sequenced sample: peripheral blood. The CDR3 bases are TGTGCCAGCAGCACCCTGGAGAGCTCCTACAATGAGCAGTTCTTC. Protein: CASSTLESSYNEQFF.